This TCR beta chain emerged from a study of blood T cell repertoires in COVID-19. CDR1 SGHRS and CDR2 YFSETQ come from the germline V gene. The J segment lost 2 bases and the V segment lost 0 bases, leaving 6 bases of the junction unmatched. The CDR3 consists of 16 residues. Here immunoSEQ multiplex PCR was the method, and the copy in TCRdb shows in-frame clones only, minus some. The data contain some 220,000 clones, 80% to 90% of them singletons. Specimen: peripheral blood. This sequence originates from a man aged 50 to 59 with acute or convalescent COVID-19. The genes are TRBV5-1 and TRBJ2-3, with 7 bases that match TRBD1. Written as DNA, the CDR3 is TGCGCCAGCAGCTTGGCCTCGGGACAGTCCACAGATACGCAGTATTTT. It translates to CASSLASGQSTDTQYF. Supplemented by reference TRBV5-1 and TRBJ2-3, the full variable domain reads KAGVTQTPRYLIKTRGQQVTLSCSPISGHRSVSWYQQTPGQGLQFLFEYFSETQRNKGNFPGRFSGRQFSNSRSEMNVSTLELGDSALYLCASSLASGQSTDTQYFGPGTRLTVL.